Presented here are 7 T cell receptor beta chains from one specimen sequenced in a study of low-dose radiotherapy and immunotherapy resistance in tumors. Sample time point: after trial treatment. The treatment here: LDRT plus nivolumab, ipilimumab, low-dose cyclophosphamide and aspirin (RACIN trial). TRAV and TRBV primers primed cDNA for both TCRalpha and TCRbeta. The authors ran about 18 PCR cycles to amplify TCRs with a constant-region primer and V-primer adapter. TCRdb recomputed calls from the reads with MiXCR, one row per CDR3 protein. Among about 60,000 distinct CDR3 sequences listed, less than 30% were seen once. Sequencing was performed on PBMCs, taken after low-dose radiotherapy plus immunotherapy. The source of these receptors is a male donor with prostate cancer.

The rearrangement joins TRBV6-6 to TRBJ2-3, with D unclear. V dropped 2 bases and J dropped 7 bases, with 10 bases sitting between them. CDR3 length equals 13 residues. Germline lookup yields CDR1 MNHNY and CDR2 SVGAGI (reference sequence). The CDR3 DNA reads TGTGCCAGCAGTTACGCCCGGTCGAATACGCAGTATTTT. This encodes CASSYARSNTQYF.

J is TRBJ1-6 and V is TRBV25-1; D not resolved. Trimming took off 2 bases at V and 9 bases at J, with 14 bases between the two ends. This CDR3 comprises 15 residues. Germline V lookup: CDR1 MGHDK, CDR2 SYGVNS. The CDR3 region has the DNA TGTGCCAGCAGTGAAGACCAAACCACTTCTTCACCCCTCCACTTT. Protein: CASSEDQTTSSPLHF. The full variable domain, its missing parts supplied by reference TRBV25-1 and TRBJ1-6, is EADIYQTPRYLVIGTGKKITLECSQTMGHDKMYWYQQDPGMELHLIHYSYGVNSTEKGDLSSESTVSRIRTEHFPLTLESARPSHTSQYLCASSEDQTTSSPLHFGNGTRLTVT.

This clonotype was found many times. The chain recombines TRBV21-1 with TRBJ2-3. TRBV21-1 is recorded as a pseudogene. This CDR3 comprises 16 residues. The CDR3 DNA reads TGTGCCAGCAGCCGAAAGGTGGCTTATAACACAGATACGCAGTATTTT. Amino acid sequence: CASSRKVAYNTDTQYF.

This clonotype was counted many times. This chain joins TRBV6-4 and TRBJ2-2, with D perhaps TRBD1 (6 bases). There are 14 residues in the CDR3. The V end lost 5 bases, the J end lost 2 bases, and 9 bases lay between the germline ends. Germline V gene data show CDR1 as MRHNA and CDR2 as SNTAGT. CDR3 DNA sequence: TGTGCCAGCAGTCTCGGGACAAACACCGGGGAGCTGTTTTTT. It yields the protein CASSLGTNTGELFF.

In the case of this clonotype: A far larger clone is one nucleotide away, so this likely arose from a read error. The V call is TRBV27, the J call TRBJ2-1; TRBD2 matches 7 bases. J gave up 10 bases and V 7 bases, and 10 bases lay outside the gene matches. Germline CDR1 and CDR2: MNHEY and SMNVEV (reference sequence). The CDR3 spans 13 residues. Here the CDR3 reads CASTGGGNYEQFF. CDR3 nucleotides: TGTGCCAGCACTGGGGGGGGAAACTACGAGCAGTTCTTC.

In this sample, this clonotype turned up many times. The chain employs TRBV4-1 and TRBJ2-5; TRBD2 aligns across 11 bases. From germline, CDR1 is MGHRA and CDR2 YSYEKL. The CDR3 has 16 residues. Trimming at V came to 3 bases and at J to 2 bases, leaving 5 bases not matched to a gene. The DNA of the CDR3 is TGCGCCAGCAGCCAGGCCGGGACTAGCGGTCAAGAGACCCAGTACTTC. It specifies CASSQAGTSGQETQYF.

The table lists this clonotype with many counts. The V gene is TRBV15, the J gene TRBJ2-2; the match to TRBD2 covers 8 bases. CDR1 LNHNV and CDR2 YYDKDF come from the germline V gene (reference sequence). The CDR3 sequence is 17 residues long. The V gene end was trimmed by 0 bases and the J gene end by 7 bases; junction bases not matched to a gene: 10. This CDR3 reads CATSRDGRAGVYGELFF. The CDR3 DNA follows: TGTGCCACCAGCAGAGATGGACGAGCGGGAGTATACGGGGAGCTGTTTTTT.